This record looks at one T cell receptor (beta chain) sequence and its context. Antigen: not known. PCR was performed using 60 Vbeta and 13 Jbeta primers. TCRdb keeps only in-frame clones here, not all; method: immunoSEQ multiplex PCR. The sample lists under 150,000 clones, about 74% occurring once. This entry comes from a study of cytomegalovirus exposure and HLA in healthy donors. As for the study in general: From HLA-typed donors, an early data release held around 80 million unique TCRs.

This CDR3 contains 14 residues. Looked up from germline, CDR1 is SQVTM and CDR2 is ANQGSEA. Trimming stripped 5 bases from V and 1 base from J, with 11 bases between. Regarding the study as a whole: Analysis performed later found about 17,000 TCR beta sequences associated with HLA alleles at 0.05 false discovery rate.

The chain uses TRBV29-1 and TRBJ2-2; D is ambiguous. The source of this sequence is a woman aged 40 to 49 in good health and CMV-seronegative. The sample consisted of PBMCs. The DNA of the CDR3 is TGCAGCGTTCGCCCTACCTTGAACACCGGGGAGCTGTTTTTT. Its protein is CSVRPTLNTGELFF.